This T cell receptor beta chain was recovered during a study of blood T cell repertoires in COVID-19. Sequenced by immunoSEQ multiplex PCR; TCRdb stores in-frame clones only, minus some. The sample holds some 330,000 clones, roughly nine tenths seen once. Enrolled during active infection, Seattle patients were then followed longitudinally. The CDR3 has 13 amino acids. V was clipped by 9 bases and J by 3 bases, with 11 bases between them. The germline V gene encodes CDR1 KGHDR and CDR2 SFDVKD. The chain couples TRBV24-1 to TRBJ1-3, with D possibly being TRBD1 (5 bases). This clonotype was sampled from a woman aged 25-40 years with COVID-19, enrolled during active disease. The sample consisted of peripheral blood. CDR3: CATRQSIGNTIYF. CDR3 DNA: TGTGCCACCCGACAGTCTATTGGAAACACCATATATTTT.